This TCR beta chain was sequenced for a study of CD8 T cells in Susac syndrome. With respect to this clonotype: This CDR3 fails to terminate in the conserved phenylalanine or tryptophan, so it likely reflects a read error.

Random hexamers were used to reverse transcribe 0.5 to 1 ug of RNA. Multiplex immunoSEQ PCR targeted 54 Vbeta and 13 Jbeta TCR beta segments. TCRdb reanalysed the immunoSEQ multiplex PCR reads using MiXCR and keeps one entry per CDR3 protein. The sample lists 70,000 to 100,000 distinct CDR3 sequences, about 96% occurring once. The TCR sequence derives from a human donor with Susac syndrome. The sample was CD8+ T cells from PBMCs.

The DNA for the CDR3 is TGTGCCAGCAGCGTAGTAGGGAGGAACACCGGGGAGCTGTTTGTT. This translates into CASSVVGRNTGELFV. V and J are TRBV9 and TRBJ2-2, with D possibly being TRBD2 (5 bases). This CDR3 comprises 15 residues. Germline V gene data show CDR1 as SGDLS and CDR2 as YYNGEE. V lost 0 bases and J 1 base, leaving 7 bases between the germline ends.